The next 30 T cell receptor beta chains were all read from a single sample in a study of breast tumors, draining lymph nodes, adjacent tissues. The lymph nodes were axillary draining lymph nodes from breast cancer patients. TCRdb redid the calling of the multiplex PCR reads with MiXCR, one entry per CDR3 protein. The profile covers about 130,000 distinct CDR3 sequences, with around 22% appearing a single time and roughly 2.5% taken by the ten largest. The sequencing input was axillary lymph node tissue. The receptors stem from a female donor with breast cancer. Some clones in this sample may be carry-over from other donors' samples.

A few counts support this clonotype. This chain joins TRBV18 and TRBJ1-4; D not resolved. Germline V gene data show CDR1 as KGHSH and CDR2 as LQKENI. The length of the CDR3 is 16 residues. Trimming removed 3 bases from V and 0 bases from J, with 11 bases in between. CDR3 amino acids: CASSPSTVATNEKLFF. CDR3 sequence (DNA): TGTGCCAGCTCACCCTCAACCGTTGCAACTAATGAAAAACTGTTTTTT. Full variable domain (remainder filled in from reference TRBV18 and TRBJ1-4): NAGVMQNPRHLVRRRGQEARLRCSPMKGHSHVYWYRQLPEEGLKFMVYLQKENIIDESGMPKERFSAEFPKEGPSILRIQQVVRGDSAAYFCASSPSTVATNEKLFFGSGTQLSVL.

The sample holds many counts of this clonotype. CDR3 protein: CSVVVGDRGLQETQYF. CDR3 in DNA: TGCAGCGTTGTGGTGGGGGACAGGGGCCTTCAAGAGACCCAGTACTTC. The V call is TRBV29-1, the J call TRBJ2-5; TRBD1 matches at 10 bases. V trimming: 4 bases; J trimming: 2 bases; junction bases outside the gene matches: 10. The CDR3 consists of 16 residues. Germline CDR1 SQVTM, CDR2 ANQGSEA. The whole variable domain, filled in from reference TRBV29-1 and TRBJ2-5, reads SAVISQKPSRDICQRGTSLTIQCQVDSQVTMMFWYRQQPGQSLTLIATANQGSEATYESGFVIDKFPISRPNLTFSTLTVSNMSPEDSSIYLCSVVVGDRGLQETQYFGPGTRLLVL.

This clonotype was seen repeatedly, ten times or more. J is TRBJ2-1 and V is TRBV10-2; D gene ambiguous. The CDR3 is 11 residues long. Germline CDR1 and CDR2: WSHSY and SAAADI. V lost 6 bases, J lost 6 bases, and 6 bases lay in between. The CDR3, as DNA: TGCGCCAGCAGCAATACCAATGAGCAGTTCTTC. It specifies CASSNTNEQFF.

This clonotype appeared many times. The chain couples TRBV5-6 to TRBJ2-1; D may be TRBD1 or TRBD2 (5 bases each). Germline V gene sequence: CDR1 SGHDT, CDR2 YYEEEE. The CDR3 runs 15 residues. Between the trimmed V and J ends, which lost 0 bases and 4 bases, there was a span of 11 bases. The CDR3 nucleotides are TGTGCCAGCAGCTTGGGGGGGTATCGTTACAATGAGCAGTTCTTC. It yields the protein CASSLGGYRYNEQFF.

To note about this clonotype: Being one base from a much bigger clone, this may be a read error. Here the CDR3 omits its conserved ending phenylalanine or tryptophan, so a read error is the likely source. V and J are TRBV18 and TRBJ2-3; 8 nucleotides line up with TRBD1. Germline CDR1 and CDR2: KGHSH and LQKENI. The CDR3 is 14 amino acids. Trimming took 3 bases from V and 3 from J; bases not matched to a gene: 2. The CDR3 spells CASSPGDRTDTQYL. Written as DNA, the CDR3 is TGTGCCAGCTCACCCGGGGACAGGACAGATACGCAGTATCTT.

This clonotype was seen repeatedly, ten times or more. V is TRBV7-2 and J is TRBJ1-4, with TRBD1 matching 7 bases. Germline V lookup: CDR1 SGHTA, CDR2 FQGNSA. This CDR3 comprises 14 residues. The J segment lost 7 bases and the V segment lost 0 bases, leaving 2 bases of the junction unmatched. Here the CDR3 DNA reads TGTGCCAGCAGCTTAGCTTCAGGGGGTGAAAAACTGTTTTTT. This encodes CASSLASGGEKLFF.

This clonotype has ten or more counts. CDR3 sequence: CSVDLGVGKTQYF. The CDR3, as DNA: TGCAGCGTTGATCTTGGTGTCGGAAAGACGCAGTATTTT. This chain connects TRBV29-1 to TRBJ2-3; the D is unclear. The germline V and J ends were trimmed by 3 bases and 9 bases, with 16 bases remaining between them. Per germline, CDR1 SQVTM and CDR2 ANQGSEA. The CDR3 has 13 amino acids.

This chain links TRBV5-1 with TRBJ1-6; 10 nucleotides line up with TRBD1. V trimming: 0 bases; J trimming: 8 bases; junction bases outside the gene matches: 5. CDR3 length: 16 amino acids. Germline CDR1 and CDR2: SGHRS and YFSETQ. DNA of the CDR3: TGCGCCAGCAGCTTGGGGGACAGGGGTGGTGATTCACCCCTCCACTTT. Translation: CASSLGDRGGDSPLHF.

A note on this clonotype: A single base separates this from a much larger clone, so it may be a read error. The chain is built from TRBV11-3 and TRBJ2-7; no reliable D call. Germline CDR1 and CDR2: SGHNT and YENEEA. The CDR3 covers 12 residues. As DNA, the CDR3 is TGTGCCGGCAGCTTAAATAAGTGGGAGCAGTACTTC. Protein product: CAGSLNKWEQYF.

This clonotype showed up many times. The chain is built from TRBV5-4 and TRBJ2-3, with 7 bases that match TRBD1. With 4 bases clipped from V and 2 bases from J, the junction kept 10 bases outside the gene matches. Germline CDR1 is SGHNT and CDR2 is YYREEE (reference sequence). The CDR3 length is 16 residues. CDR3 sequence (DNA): TGTGCCAGCAGCCCTAAACCGACAGGGAACACAGATACGCAGTATTTT. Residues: CASSPKPTGNTDTQYF.

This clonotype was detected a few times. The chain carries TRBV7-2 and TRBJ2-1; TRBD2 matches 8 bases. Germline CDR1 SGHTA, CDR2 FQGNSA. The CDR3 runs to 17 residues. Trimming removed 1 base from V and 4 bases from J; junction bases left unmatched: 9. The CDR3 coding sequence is TGTGCCAGCAGCTTAGTCCCTGGACTAGCTCCTTACAATGAGCAGTTCTTC. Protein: CASSLVPGLAPYNEQFF.

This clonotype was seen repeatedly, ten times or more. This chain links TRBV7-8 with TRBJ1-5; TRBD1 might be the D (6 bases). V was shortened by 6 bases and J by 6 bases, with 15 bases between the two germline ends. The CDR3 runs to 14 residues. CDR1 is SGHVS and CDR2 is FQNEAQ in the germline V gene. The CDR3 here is CASSQGTNIQPQHF. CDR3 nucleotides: TGTGCCAGCAGTCAGGGGACCAATATTCAGCCCCAGCATTTT.

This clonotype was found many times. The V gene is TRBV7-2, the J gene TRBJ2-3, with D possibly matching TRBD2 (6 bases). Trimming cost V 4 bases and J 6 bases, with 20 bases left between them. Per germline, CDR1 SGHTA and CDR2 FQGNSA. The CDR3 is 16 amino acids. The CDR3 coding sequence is TGTGCCAGCAGCTCCAATAGCGGACAAACTGGGGATACGCAGTATTTT. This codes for CASSSNSGQTGDTQYF.

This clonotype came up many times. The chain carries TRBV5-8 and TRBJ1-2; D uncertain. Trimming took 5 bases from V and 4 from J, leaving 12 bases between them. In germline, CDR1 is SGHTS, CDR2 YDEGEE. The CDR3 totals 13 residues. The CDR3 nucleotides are TGTGCCAGCAGAACCTCCGGGTCCTATGGCTACACCTTC. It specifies CASRTSGSYGYTF.

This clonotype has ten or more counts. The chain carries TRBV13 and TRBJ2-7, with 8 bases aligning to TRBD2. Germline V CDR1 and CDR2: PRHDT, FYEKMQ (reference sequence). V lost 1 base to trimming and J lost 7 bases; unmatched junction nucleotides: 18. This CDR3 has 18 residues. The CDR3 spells CASSLEGFLREGPGEQYF. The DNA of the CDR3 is TGTGCCAGCAGCTTAGAAGGCTTCTTACGGGAGGGGCCCGGGGAGCAGTACTTC. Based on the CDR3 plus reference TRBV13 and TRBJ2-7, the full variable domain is AAGVIQSPRHLIKEKRETATLKCYPIPRHDTVYWYQQGPGQDPQFLISFYEKMQSDKGSIPDRFSAQQFSDYHSELNMSSLELGDSALYFCASSLEGFLREGPGEQYFGPGTRLTVT.

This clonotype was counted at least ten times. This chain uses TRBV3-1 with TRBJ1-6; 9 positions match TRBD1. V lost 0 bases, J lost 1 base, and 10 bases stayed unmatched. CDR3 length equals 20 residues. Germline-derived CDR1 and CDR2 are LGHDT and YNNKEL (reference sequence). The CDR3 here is CASSQDVGQGLVSYNSPLHF. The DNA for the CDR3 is TGTGCCAGCAGCCAAGATGTCGGACAGGGGCTCGTGTCCTATAATTCACCCCTCCACTTT.

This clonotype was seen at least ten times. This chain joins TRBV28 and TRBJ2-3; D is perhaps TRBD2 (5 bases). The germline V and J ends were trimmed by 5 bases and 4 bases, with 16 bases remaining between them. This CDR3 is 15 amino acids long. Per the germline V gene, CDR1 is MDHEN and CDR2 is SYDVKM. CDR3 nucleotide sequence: TGTGCCAGCAGTCGGGGTCCACCAAGGGCAGATACGCAGTATTTT. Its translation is CASSRGPPRADTQYF.

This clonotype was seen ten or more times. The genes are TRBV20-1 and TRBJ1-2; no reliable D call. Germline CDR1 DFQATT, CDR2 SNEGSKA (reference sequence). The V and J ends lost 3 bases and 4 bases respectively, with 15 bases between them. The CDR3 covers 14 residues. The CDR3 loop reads CSARTGVRSYGYTF. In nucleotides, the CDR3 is TGCAGTGCTAGGACCGGGGTCAGGAGCTATGGCTACACCTTC.

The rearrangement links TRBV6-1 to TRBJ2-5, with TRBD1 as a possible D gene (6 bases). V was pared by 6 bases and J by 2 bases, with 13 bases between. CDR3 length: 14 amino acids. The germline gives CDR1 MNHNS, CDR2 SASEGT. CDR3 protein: CASRASRGQETQYF. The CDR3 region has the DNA TGTGCCAGCAGGGCATCCAGGGGTCAAGAGACCCAGTACTTC.

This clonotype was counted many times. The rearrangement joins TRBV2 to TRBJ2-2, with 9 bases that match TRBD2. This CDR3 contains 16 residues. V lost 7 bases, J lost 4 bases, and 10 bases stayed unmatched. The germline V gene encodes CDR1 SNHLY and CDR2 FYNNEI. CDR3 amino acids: CASTEVAGGGTGELFF. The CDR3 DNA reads TGTGCCAGCACTGAGGTCGCGGGAGGGGGCACCGGGGAGCTGTTTTTT.

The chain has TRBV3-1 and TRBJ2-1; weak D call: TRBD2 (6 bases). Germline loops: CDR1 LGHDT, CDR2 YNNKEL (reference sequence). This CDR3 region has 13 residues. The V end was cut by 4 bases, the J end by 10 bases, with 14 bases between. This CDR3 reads CASSRDWNPEQFF. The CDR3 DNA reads TGTGCCAGCAGCCGGGACTGGAATCCGGAGCAGTTCTTC.

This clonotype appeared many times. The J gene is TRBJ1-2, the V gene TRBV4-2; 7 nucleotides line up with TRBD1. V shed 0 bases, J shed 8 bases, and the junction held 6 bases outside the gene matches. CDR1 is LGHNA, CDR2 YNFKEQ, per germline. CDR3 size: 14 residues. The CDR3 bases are TGTGCCAGCAGCCAAGAGCGGACAGGCGGCGGCTACACCTTC. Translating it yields CASSQERTGGGYTF.

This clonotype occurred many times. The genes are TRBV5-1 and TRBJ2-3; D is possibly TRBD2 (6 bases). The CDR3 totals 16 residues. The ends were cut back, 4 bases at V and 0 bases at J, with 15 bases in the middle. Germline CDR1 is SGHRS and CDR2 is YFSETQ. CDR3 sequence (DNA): TGCGCCAGCAGCGCCTTACTGGGGACTAGCACAGATACGCAGTATTTT. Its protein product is CASSALLGTSTDTQYF.

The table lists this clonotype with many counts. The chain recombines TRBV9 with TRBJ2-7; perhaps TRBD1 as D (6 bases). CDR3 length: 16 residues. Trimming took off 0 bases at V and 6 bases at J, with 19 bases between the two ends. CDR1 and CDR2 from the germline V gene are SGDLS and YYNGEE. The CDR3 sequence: CASSVEGHTDSGEQYF. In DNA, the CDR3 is TGTGCCAGCAGCGTAGAGGGACACACAGATTCGGGCGAGCAGTACTTC.

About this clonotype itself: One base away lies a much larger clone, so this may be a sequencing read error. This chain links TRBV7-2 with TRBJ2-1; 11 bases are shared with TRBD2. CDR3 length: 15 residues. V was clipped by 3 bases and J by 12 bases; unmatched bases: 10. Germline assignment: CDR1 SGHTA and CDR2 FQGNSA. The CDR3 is CASSFIGTSGLVQFF. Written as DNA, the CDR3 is TGTGCCAGCAGCTTTATTGGGACTAGCGGCCTTGTGCAGTTCTTC.

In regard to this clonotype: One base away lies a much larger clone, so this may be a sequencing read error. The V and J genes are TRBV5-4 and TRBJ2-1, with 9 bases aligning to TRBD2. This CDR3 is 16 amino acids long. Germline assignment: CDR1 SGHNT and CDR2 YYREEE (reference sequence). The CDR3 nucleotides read TGTGCCAGCAGTTTACTAGCGGGCCCGACTTACAATGAGCAGATCTTC. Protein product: CASSLLAGPTYNEQIF.

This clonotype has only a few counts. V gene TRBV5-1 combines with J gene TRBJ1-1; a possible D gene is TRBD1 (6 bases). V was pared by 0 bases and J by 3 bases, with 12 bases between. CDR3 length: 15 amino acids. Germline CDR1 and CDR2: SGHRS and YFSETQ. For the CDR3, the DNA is TGCGCCAGCAGCTTGGGCCCCGGACAGTACACTGAAGCTTTCTTT. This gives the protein CASSLGPGQYTEAFF.

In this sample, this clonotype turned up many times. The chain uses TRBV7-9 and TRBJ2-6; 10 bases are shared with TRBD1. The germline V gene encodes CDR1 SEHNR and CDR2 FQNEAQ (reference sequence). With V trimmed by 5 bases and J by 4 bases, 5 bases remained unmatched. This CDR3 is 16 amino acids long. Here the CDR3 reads CASSRQGAGGANVLTF. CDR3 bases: TGTGCCAGCAGCCGACAGGGGGCGGGGGGGGCCAACGTCCTGACTTTC.

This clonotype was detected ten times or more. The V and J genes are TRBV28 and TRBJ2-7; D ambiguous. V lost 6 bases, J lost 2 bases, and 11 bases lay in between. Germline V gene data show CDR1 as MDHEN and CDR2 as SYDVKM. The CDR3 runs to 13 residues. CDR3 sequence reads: CASRPSVTYEQYF. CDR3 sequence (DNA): TGTGCCAGCAGGCCTTCGGTAACCTACGAGCAGTACTTC.

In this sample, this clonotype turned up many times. The CDR3 here is CASSEVGRSYNEQFF. CDR3 in DNA: TGTGCCAGCAGCGAGGTGGGTCGGTCCTACAATGAGCAGTTCTTC. V and J are TRBV7-2 and TRBJ2-1, with unresolved D. CDR3 size: 15 residues. V gave up 5 bases and J gave up 1 base, with 12 bases separating them. Germline loops: CDR1 SGHTA, CDR2 FQGNSA. Full variable domain (outside the CDR3, taken from reference TRBV7-2 and TRBJ2-1): GAGVSQSPSNKVTEKGKDVELRCDPISGHTALYWYRQSLGQGLEFLIYFQGNSAPDKSGLPSDRFSAERTGGSVSTLTIQRTQQEDSAVYLCASSEVGRSYNEQFFGPGTRLTVL.